This TCR beta chain was sequenced in a study of CD8 T cells in ankylosing spondylitis. General observations from the study: Ankylosing spondylitis blood appeared to carry a characteristic TCR beta motif of fewer than 10 highly homologous variants.

CDR3 size: 14 residues. V lost 8 bases and J lost 3; bases outside the gene matches: 6. With molecular barcodes, quantitative 5'-RACE was used to make the TCR beta libraries. TCRdb re-called the 5' RACE reads with MiXCR, one entry per CDR3 protein. The repertoire includes some 840,000 distinct CDR3 sequences, over 9.5% of them detected once, and under 0.6% sits in the top ten. This clonotype turned up a few times. Its antigen is not identified. Specimen: blood, either unsorted or a sorted T cell fraction (not recorded which). This sequence joins TRBV12-3 or TRBV12-4 and TRBJ2-5; 10 bases map to TRBD2. This receptor was taken from a male donor with ankylosing spondylitis. CDR3 residues: CASGRTSGKETQYF. The CDR3 coding sequence is TGTGCCAGCGGGAGGACTAGCGGAAAAGAGACCCAGTACTTC.